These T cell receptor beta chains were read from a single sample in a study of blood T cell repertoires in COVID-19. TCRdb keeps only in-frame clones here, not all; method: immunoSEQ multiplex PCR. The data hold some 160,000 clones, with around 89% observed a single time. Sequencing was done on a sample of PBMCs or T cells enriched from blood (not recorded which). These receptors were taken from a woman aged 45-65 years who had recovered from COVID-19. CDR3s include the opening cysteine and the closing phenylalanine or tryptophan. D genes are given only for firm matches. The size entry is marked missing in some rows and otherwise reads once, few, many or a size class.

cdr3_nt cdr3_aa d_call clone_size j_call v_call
TGCAGCGTTGTTGGGGGGGATTATGGCTACACCTTC CSVVGGDYGYTF - - TRBJ1-2 TRBV29-1
TGTGCCAGCAGCCCAACCTACCCGGGGGGCTACACCTTC CASSPTYPGGYTF - - TRBJ1-2 TRBV11-2
TGTGCCAGTAAGCCTAGCGAGGGCTACAATGAGCAGTTCTTC CASKPSEGYNEQFF - - TRBJ2-1 TRBV19
TGCAGTGCTGACGCGGACACTGAAGCTTTCTTT CSADADTEAFF - once TRBJ1-1 TRBV20-1
TGTGCCAGTACCCCCGGACAGAACCAAGAGACCCAGTACTTC CASTPGQNQETQYF - - TRBJ2-5 TRBV19
TGTGCCAGCAGGTACAGGGACAACACCATATATTTT CASRYRDNTIYF - once TRBJ1-3 TRBV12-3/TRBV12-4
TGTGCCAGCAGCTTCGACAGGGGGCCCAATGAAAAACTGTTTTTT CASSFDRGPNEKLFF TRBD1 few TRBJ1-4 TRBV7-3
TGTGCCAGCAGTGATACCGGTGAAGCTTTCTTT CASSDTGEAFF - - TRBJ1-1 TRBV6-1
TGTGCCAGCAGCTTATCGGCAGGGGTGGGGCTGAGCACTGAAGCTTTCTTT CASSLSAGVGLSTEAFF - - TRBJ1-1 TRBV7-2
TGTGCCTGGAGTGTAGGACAGGGTAATAGGGGGCTAAATCAGCCCCAGCATTTT CAWSVGQGNRGLNQPQHF TRBD1 - TRBJ1-5 TRBV30
TGCGCCAGCAGCCAAGGCGGGAACACTGAAGCTTTCTTT CASSQGGNTEAFF - - TRBJ1-1 TRBV4-3
TGTGCCAGTAGTGTCACCCCCGGGACAGGGGGGGGCTACACCTTC CASSVTPGTGGGYTF TRBD1 - TRBJ1-2 TRBV19
TGTGCCAGCAGTTTAGTATCAGGGTACGAGCAGTACTTC CASSLVSGYEQYF - - TRBJ2-7 TRBV12-3/TRBV12-4
TGTGCCAGCAGCACGCTACAGGGGGCTGACTATGGCTACACCTTC CASSTLQGADYGYTF - - TRBJ1-2 TRBV21-1
TGTGCCAGTAGCCCCAGGACGGGAGTTCGGTCCGGCTACACCTTC CASSPRTGVRSGYTF - - TRBJ1-2 TRBV19
TGTGCCAGCAGCCCCTTGCGGGGGCCCCAAGAGACCCAGTACTTC CASSPLRGPQETQYF - - TRBJ2-5 TRBV3-1/TRBV3-2
TGTGCCAGCAGCTTGGGGCCGGGAGATCTCTACGAGCAGTACTTC CASSLGPGDLYEQYF - few TRBJ2-7 TRBV5-5
TGTGCCAGCAGCCCCAGGACAGGGGGTGCGTACTTC CASSPRTGGAYF TRBD1 - TRBJ2-7 TRBV14
TGTGCCAGTAGTATAATACTAGCGGGAGGAGATACGCAGTATTTT CASSIILAGGDTQYF TRBD2 - TRBJ2-3 TRBV19
TGCGCCAGCAGCGAACAGGGGGTGGGCTACACCTTC CASSEQGVGYTF TRBD1 - TRBJ1-2 TRBV5-1
TGTGCCAGCAGCTTCAGGGCTGTAGAGCAGTTCTTC CASSFRAVEQFF - - TRBJ2-1 TRBV7-2